A single sample gave rise to the 13 T cell receptor beta chains below, sequenced in a study of blood T cell repertoires in COVID-19. Using immunoSEQ multiplex PCR, the repertoire was profiled, and TCRdb retains in-frame clones only, with some absent. The sample yields about 45,000 clones, 80% seen once. Input material: peripheral blood. The receptors stem from a man in his 70s with acute or convalescent COVID-19.

J is TRBJ2-1 and V is TRBV29-1; D is possibly TRBD2 (5 bases). Germline values: CDR1 SQVTM, CDR2 ANQGSEA. CDR3 length equals 14 residues. CDR3 sequence reads: CAVSGSRSYNEQFF. The CDR3, as DNA: TGCGCTGTCTCGGGGAGCCGTTCCTACAATGAGCAGTTCTTC.

The V gene is TRBV5-1, the J gene TRBJ1-4; TRBD1 agrees at 7 bases. CDR1 is SGHRS, CDR2 YFSETQ, per germline. With 4 bases clipped from V and 4 bases from J, the junction kept 7 bases outside the gene matches. The length of the CDR3 is 15 residues. The CDR3 DNA reads as TGCGCCAGCAGCGCGACAGGGTCGGGTAATGAAAAACTGTTTTTT. It translates to CASSATGSGNEKLFF.

The J gene is TRBJ1-5, the V gene TRBV7-5. TRBV7-5 is a pseudogene. The CDR3 sequence is 15 residues long. This chain's CDR3 is CVRSHLAASNQPQHF. The CDR3 nucleotides are TGTGTCAGAAGCCATCTAGCGGCTAGCAATCAGCCCCAGCATTTT.

The genes are TRBV2 and TRBJ2-2; 8 bases match TRBD2. J was trimmed by 0 bases and V by 6 bases; bases with no gene match: 3. Germline assignment: CDR1 SNHLY and CDR2 FYNNEI. The CDR3 consists of 15 residues. CDR3 in DNA: TGTGCCAGCAGGGCGGGGGGAGCGAACACCGGGGAGCTGTTTTTT. The encoded protein is CASRAGGANTGELFF. The full variable domain, in which reference TRBV2 and TRBJ2-2 provide the parts outside the CDR3, is EPEVTQTPSHQVTQMGQEVILRCVPISNHLYFYWYRQILGQKVEFLVSFYNNEISEKSEIFDDQFSVERPDGSNFTLKIRSTKLEDSAMYFCASRAGGANTGELFFGEGSRLTVL.

CDR3 coding DNA: TGTGCCAGCAGCCGTAACAGGGGGCAGGCAGCTTTCTTT. This encodes CASSRNRGQAAFF. The chain carries TRBV6-6 and TRBJ1-1; TRBD1 agrees at 9 bases. The V segment lost 6 bases and the J segment 10 bases; nucleotides outside the gene matches: 9. The CDR3 has 13 residues. From germline, CDR1 is MNHNY and CDR2 SVGAGI (reference sequence).

This chain joins TRBV19 and TRBJ1-2; 7 bases match TRBD1. CDR1 is LNHDA, CDR2 SQIVND, per germline (reference sequence). This CDR3 region has 15 residues. V gave up 7 bases and J gave up 1 base; unmatched junction bases: 9. This CDR3 reads CASKTTGPVNYGYTF. The CDR3 DNA is TGTGCCAGTAAAACGACAGGGCCTGTTAACTATGGCTACACCTTC.

The J gene is TRBJ1-1, the V gene TRBV6-5; weak D call: TRBD1 (6 bases). The germline gives CDR1 MNHEY, CDR2 SVGAGI. V shed 6 bases and J shed 3 bases, with 11 bases lying between them. This CDR3 spans 13 amino acids. CDR3 sequence: CASSPTGYTEAFF. CDR3 nucleotides: TGTGCCAGCAGCCCCACAGGGTACACTGAAGCTTTCTTT.

This clone was detected only once. V gene TRBV18 combines with J gene TRBJ1-4; a weak D match, TRBD1 (6 bases). Germline CDR1 reads KGHSH; CDR2 reads LQKENI. The CDR3 has 14 residues. The V gene lost 6 bases and the J gene lost 5 bases, with 13 bases spanning the gap. DNA of the CDR3: TGTGCCAGCTCCCCGGGGGGCCTCAATGAAAAACTGTTTTTT. This codes for CASSPGGLNEKLFF.

The chain joins TRBV6-5 to TRBJ1-5; D is undetermined. Trimming took 10 bases from V and 2 from J, leaving 9 bases between them. This CDR3 region has 12 residues. In germline, CDR1 is MNHEY, CDR2 SVGAGI. The CDR3 nucleotides are TGTGCCACCAAAACAGGCAATCAGCCCCAGCATTTT. Its protein product is CATKTGNQPQHF.

In DNA form, the CDR3 reads TGTGCCATCAGTGAGTGGGAGGGGCAAGATACGCAGTATTTT. Translation: CAISEWEGQDTQYF. V and J are TRBV10-3 and TRBJ2-3, with 7 bases that match TRBD2. Trimming took 1 base from V and 5 from J; bases not matched to a gene: 3. There are 14 residues in the CDR3. Per germline, CDR1 ENHRY and CDR2 SYGVKD.

The gene calls are TRBV7-2 and TRBJ1-3; D gene unclear. V lost 5 bases and J lost 0, with 14 bases in between. This CDR3 is built from 16 residues. Per germline, CDR1 SGHTA and CDR2 FQGNSA. The CDR3 sequence: CASSPPGSLSGNTIYF. CDR3 nucleotides: TGTGCCAGCAGCCCTCCGGGGAGCCTCTCTGGAAACACCATATATTTT.

The chain couples TRBV5-1 to TRBJ1-5; TRBD1 might be the D (6 bases). The CDR3 consists of 15 residues. Germline V lookup: CDR1 SGHRS, CDR2 YFSETQ. V was shortened by 4 bases and J by 4 bases, with 15 bases between the two germline ends. CDR3 sequence (DNA): TGCGCCAGCAGCCCGTCCGACAGGACGAATCAGCCCCAGCATTTT. Amino acid sequence: CASSPSDRTNQPQHF.

This clone was counted once. V and J are TRBV27 and TRBJ1-4; unclear D gene. The CDR3 is 15 residues long. Trimming removed 6 bases from V and 4 bases from J, with 15 bases in between. In germline, CDR1 is MNHEY, CDR2 SMNVEV (reference sequence). CDR3 DNA: TGTGCCAGCAGCCCCTTAAGAGAGGTTAATGAAAAACTGTTTTTT. Amino acids: CASSPLREVNEKLFF.